This is a list of T cell receptor beta chains from one sample in a study of blood T cell dynamics during melanoma immunotherapy. Clones were sequenced by immunoSEQ multiplex PCR, and TCRdb holds only the in-frame ones, with some missing. The sample consists of thousands of clones, around nine tenths of them appearing once. Material: blood, obtained from a patient treated with checkpoint blockade. The receptors were gathered from a human donor with melanoma. Both conserved end residues are part of each CDR3. D genes are given only for firm matches. Some rows have no size entry. The others give once, few or many, or a class for an expanded clone.

J gene	V gene	clone size	D gene	CDR3 length	CDR3 DNA	CDR3 protein
TRBJ2-5	TRBV10-3	NA	NA	16	TGTGCCATCAGTGAGTCGCTGGGACCGACACAAGAGACCCAGTACTTC	CAISESLGPTQETQYF
TRBJ1-5	TRBV28	NA	NA	15	TGTGCCAGCCGGGGGACTGTACGCGGCAATCAGCCCCAGCATTTT	CASRGTVRGNQPQHF
TRBJ2-1	TRBV5-1	NA	TRBD2	12	TGCGCCAGCAGCCCCACTAGCGGTGAGCAGTTCTTC	CASSPTSGEQFF
TRBJ2-7	TRBV27	NA	NA	13	TGTGCCAGCAGTTTAAAGGTCTCCTACGAGCAGTACTTC	CASSLKVSYEQYF
TRBJ2-5	TRBV29-1	NA	TRBD2	15	TGCAGCGTGATTAGGACTAGCGGAAATGGGGAGACCCAGTACTTC	CSVIRTSGNGETQYF
TRBJ2-1	TRBV9	NA	NA	13	TGTGCCAGCAGCTCCCTGGGCGTCGGTGAGCAGTTCTTC	CASSSLGVGEQFF
TRBJ2-7	TRBV18	NA	TRBD2	16	TGTGCCAGCTCGCCCGTAGCGGGGGGCAGCTCCTACGAGCAGTACTTC	CASSPVAGGSSYEQYF
TRBJ1-2	TRBV18	NA	NA	13	TGTGCCAGCTCACCACCTATGGCTTCGGGCTACACCTTC	CASSPPMASGYTF
TRBJ1-5	TRBV5-1	NA	NA	15	TGCGCCAGCAGCTTGGCAGGGTCGTTTGGACAGCCCCAGCATTTT	CASSLAGSFGQPQHF
TRBJ1-2	TRBV6-1	once	NA	14	TGTGCCAGCAGTGAAGGCCCAGCTAACTATGGCTACACCTTC	CASSEGPANYGYTF
TRBJ2-1	TRBV5-4	NA	NA	13	TGTGCCAGCAGCCCCCGGTCCTACAATGAGCAGTTCTTC	CASSPRSYNEQFF
TRBJ2-1	TRBV5-6	NA	TRBD1	12	TGTGCCAGCAGGAGGACAGGCAGTGAGCAGTTCTTC	CASRRTGSEQFF
TRBJ2-1	TRBV6-6	NA	TRBD1	15	TGTGCCAGCAGAGACGGGACAGGGGGCACGGATGAGCAGTTCTTC	CASRDGTGGTDEQFF
TRBJ2-2	TRBV9	once	TRBD1	16	TGTGCCAGCAGCCCTCTGGACAGGGTTAACACCGGGGAGCTGTTTTTT	CASSPLDRVNTGELFF
TRBJ2-7	TRBV6-5	NA	TRBD1	15	TGTGCCAGCAGTTACTCCGGGACAGGGACCTACGAGCAGTACTTC	CASSYSGTGTYEQYF
TRBJ2-5	TRBV14	NA	NA	14	TGTGCCAGCAGCCAACCCGGGGTACCAGAGACCCAGTACTTC	CASSQPGVPETQYF
TRBJ2-1	TRBV4-1	NA	NA	17	TGCGCCAGCAGCCAAGATAAGGATAGCGGAGCCTACAATGAGCAGTTCTTC	CASSQDKDSGAYNEQFF
TRBJ2-7	TRBV6-1	NA	NA	13	TGTGCCAGCAGGCCCGAATCAGACCGCGAGCAGTACTTC	CASRPESDREQYF
TRBJ1-1	TRBV28	NA	NA	8	TGTGGTTACACTGAAGCTTTCTTT	CGYTEAFF
TRBJ1-1	TRBV12-5	few	NA	13	TGTGTTACCCGGGGCCAGGGACGTACTGAAGCTTTCTTT	CVTRGQGRTEAFF
TRBJ2-1	TRBV10-1	NA	TRBD2	16	TGCGCCAGCAGCCCATACCTAGCGGGCGCTTACAATGAGCAGTTCTTC	CASSPYLAGAYNEQFF
TRBJ2-1	TRBV10-1	NA	NA	18	TGCGCCAGCAGTCGAGGGGGAGGGAGGGCCGGCTCCTACAATGAGCAGTTCTTC	CASSRGGGRAGSYNEQFF
TRBJ2-1	TRBV25-1	NA	TRBD2	16	TGTGCCAGCAGTGAATGGCTTAGCGGGAGCGAGGATGAGCAGTTCTTC	CASSEWLSGSEDEQFF
TRBJ2-4	TRBV5-1	NA	TRBD2	19	TGCGCCAGCAGCTCCCCCCAGGGACTAGCGGGAGGGCCCGGAAACATTCAGTACTTC	CASSSPQGLAGGPGNIQYF
TRBJ2-2	TRBV19	NA	TRBD2	15	TGTGCCAGTAGGGGCGGGAGGGACCGCACCGGGGAGCTGTTTTTT	CASRGGRDRTGELFF
TRBJ1-1	TRBV4-1	NA	NA	16	TGCGCCAGCAGCCCCCAGGACCTGACAGCGAACACTGAAGCTTTCTTT	CASSPQDLTANTEAFF
TRBJ2-2	TRBV5-4	NA	TRBD1	17	TGTGCCAGCAGCCTACAGAGGACAGGGGGCGCCGCCGGGGAGCTGTTTTTT	CASSLQRTGGAAGELFF
TRBJ2-1	TRBV11-1	NA	NA	13	TGTGCCAGCAGCTCGTCCGGGATTCATGAGCAGTTCTTC	CASSSSGIHEQFF
TRBJ2-5	TRBV6-1	once	NA	13	TGTGCCAGCAGTCGACAGTACCAAGAGACCCAGTACTTC	CASSRQYQETQYF
TRBJ1-2	TRBV27	NA	NA	14	TGTGCCAGCAGTCCGAGATATACTAACTATGGCTACACCTTC	CASSPRYTNYGYTF
TRBJ2-1	TRBV4-1	NA	TRBD1	14	TGCGCCAGCAGCCGGGACAGAGATGCTAATGAGCAGTTCTTC	CASSRDRDANEQFF
TRBJ2-2	TRBV7-3	NA	TRBD2	15	TGTGCCAGCAGCCCTAGCGGGATGAACACCGGGGAGCTGTTTTTT	CASSPSGMNTGELFF
TRBJ2-1	TRBV28	NA	TRBD1	13	TGTGCCAGCAGTCGACAGGGGCGCAATGAGCAGTTCTTC	CASSRQGRNEQFF
TRBJ2-3	TRBV7-2	NA	NA	18	TGTGCCAGCAGCTTAGCCCACTACCCATCTACTAGCACAGATACGCAGTATTTT	CASSLAHYPSTSTDTQYF
TRBJ2-1	TRBV5-1	once	NA	13	TGCGCCAGCAGCTTGTCTCTGGACAATGAGCAGTTCTTC	CASSLSLDNEQFF
TRBJ2-1	TRBV10-3	NA	TRBD2	15	TGTGCCATCAGTGAGTCTAGCGGGGTATACAATGAGCAGTTCTTC	CAISESSGVYNEQFF
TRBJ1-1	TRBV7-2	NA	NA	14	TGTGCCAGCAGCCCCGGTCCCCTGAACACTGAAGCTTTCTTT	CASSPGPLNTEAFF
TRBJ1-2	TRBV15	NA	NA	14	TGTGCCACCAGCAGAGAAGGCAGGGAGGAAGGCTACACCTTC	CATSREGREEGYTF
TRBJ2-1	TRBV5-1	NA	TRBD1	16	TGCGCCAGCAGCTTGGGAGGTGGGGACAGGGTAAATGAGCAGTTCTTC	CASSLGGGDRVNEQFF
TRBJ2-3	TRBV18	NA	NA	16	TGTGCCAGCTCACCGGAAGCCAGGGTTAGCACAGATACGCAGTATTTT	CASSPEARVSTDTQYF
TRBJ1-2	TRBV7-2	NA	TRBD1	13	TGTGCCAGCAGCTTAACAGGGGGTTATGGCTACACCTTC	CASSLTGGYGYTF
TRBJ2-7	TRBV4-3	NA	NA	16	TGCGCCAGCAGCCAAGGGTGGGCAGGTGAGGGTTACGAGCAGTACTTC	CASSQGWAGEGYEQYF
TRBJ2-1	TRBV6-6	NA	TRBD1	15	TGTGCCAGCAGTTACTCGTGGCAGGGGGCCAATGAGCAGTTCTTC	CASSYSWQGANEQFF
TRBJ1-5	TRBV28	NA	NA	14	TGTGCCAGCAGTGCGGGAGGTGGTAATCAGCCCCAGCATTTT	CASSAGGGNQPQHF
TRBJ1-1	TRBV28	NA	NA	17	TGTGCCAGCAGTTTTTTTGGGGGTGCGTCAGTGAACACTGAAGCTTTCTTT	CASSFFGGASVNTEAFF
TRBJ2-3	TRBV30	NA	NA	14	TGTGCCGCAAGGACAAACCGACGGGGGGATACGCAGTATTTT	CAARTNRRGDTQYF
TRBJ2-7	TRBV11-3	NA	NA	10	TGTGCCAGCAGGTCGGGAGAGCAGTACTTC	CASRSGEQYF